The entry below describes one T cell receptor (beta chain). This specimen belongs to a study of cytomegalovirus exposure and HLA in healthy donors. The PCR had 60 Vbeta and 13 Jbeta primers. The protocol was immunoSEQ multiplex PCR, while the TCRdb copy is restricted to in-frame clones and leaves out a portion. The sample holds under 200,000 clones, 80% to 85% seen once. Germline V gene lookup returns CDR1 MNHEY and CDR2 SMNVEV (reference sequence). Trimming stripped 3 bases from V and 4 bases from J, with 16 bases between. CDR3 length: 16 residues. Sequenced: PBMCs. The V gene is TRBV27, the J gene TRBJ2-1; D is possibly TRBD2 (5 bases). The origin of this receptor is a male donor in good health and CMV-seropositive. The CDR3 coding sequence is TGTGCCAGCAGTTTCCTGGCGGGCAAGGGTTACAATGAGCAGTTCTTC. It translates to CASSFLAGKGYNEQFF.